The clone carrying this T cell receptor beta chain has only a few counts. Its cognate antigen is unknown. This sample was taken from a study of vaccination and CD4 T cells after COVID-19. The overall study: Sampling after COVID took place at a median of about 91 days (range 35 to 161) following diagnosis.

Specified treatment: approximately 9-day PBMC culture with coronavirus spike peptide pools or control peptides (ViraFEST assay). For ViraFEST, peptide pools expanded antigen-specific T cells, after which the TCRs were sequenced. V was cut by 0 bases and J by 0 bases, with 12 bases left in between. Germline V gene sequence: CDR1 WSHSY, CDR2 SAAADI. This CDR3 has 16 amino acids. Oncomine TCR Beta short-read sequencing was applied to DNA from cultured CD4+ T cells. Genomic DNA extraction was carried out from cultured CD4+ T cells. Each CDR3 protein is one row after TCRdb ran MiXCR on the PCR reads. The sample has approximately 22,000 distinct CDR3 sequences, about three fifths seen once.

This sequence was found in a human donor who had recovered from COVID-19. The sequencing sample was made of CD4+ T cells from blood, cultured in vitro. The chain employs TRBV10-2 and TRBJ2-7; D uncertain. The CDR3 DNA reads TGCGCCAGCAGTGAGTCTGGACCTATAAGCTCCTACGAGCAGTACTTC. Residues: CASSESGPISSYEQYF.